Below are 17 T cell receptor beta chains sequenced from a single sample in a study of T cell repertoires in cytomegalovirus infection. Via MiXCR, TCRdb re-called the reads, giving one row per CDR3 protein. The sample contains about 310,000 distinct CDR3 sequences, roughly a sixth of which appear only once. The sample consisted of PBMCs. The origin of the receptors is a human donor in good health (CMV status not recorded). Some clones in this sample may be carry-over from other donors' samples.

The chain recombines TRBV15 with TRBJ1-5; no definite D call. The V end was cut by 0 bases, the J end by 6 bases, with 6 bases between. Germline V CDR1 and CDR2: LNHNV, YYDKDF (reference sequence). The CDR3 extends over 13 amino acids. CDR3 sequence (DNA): TGTGCCACCAGCAGAGATCGAGGTCAGCCCCAGCATTTT. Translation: CATSRDRGQPQHF.

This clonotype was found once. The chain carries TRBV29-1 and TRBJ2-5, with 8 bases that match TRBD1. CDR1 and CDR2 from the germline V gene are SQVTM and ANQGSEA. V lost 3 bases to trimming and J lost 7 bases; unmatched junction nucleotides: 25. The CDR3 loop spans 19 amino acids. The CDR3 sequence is CSVDVGQGANRWGKGTQYF. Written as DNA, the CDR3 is TGCAGCGTTGATGTAGGCCAGGGGGCGAATCGCTGGGGGAAAGGGACCCAGTACTTC.

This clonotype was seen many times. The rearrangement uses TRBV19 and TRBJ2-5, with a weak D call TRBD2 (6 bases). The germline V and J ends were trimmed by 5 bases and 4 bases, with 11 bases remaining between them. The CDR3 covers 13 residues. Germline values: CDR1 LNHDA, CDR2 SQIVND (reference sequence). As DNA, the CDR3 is TGTGCCAGTAGTCCTCCGCGGGGAGAGACCCAGTACTTC. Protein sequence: CASSPPRGETQYF.

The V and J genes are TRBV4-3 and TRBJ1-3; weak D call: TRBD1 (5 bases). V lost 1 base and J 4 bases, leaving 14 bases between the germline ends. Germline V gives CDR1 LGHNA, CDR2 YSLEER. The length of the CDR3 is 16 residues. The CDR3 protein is CASSQVGRQIGNTIYF. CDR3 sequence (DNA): TGCGCCAGCAGCCAAGTAGGACGACAGATCGGAAACACCATATATTTT.

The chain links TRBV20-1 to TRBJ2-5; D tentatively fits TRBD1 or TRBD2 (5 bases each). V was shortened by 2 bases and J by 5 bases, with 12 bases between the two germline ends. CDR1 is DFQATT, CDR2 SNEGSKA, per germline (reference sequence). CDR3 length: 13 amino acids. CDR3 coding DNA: TGCAGTGCTAGAACCGGGACGCGGGAGACCCAGTACTTC. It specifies CSARTGTRETQYF.

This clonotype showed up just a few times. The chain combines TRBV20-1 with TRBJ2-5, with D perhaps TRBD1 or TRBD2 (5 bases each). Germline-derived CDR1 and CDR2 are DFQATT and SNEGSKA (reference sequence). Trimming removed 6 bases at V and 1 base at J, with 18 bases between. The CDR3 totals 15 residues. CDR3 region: CSAPTGTGPQETQYF. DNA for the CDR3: TGCAGTGCCCCGACCGGGACCGGGCCCCAAGAGACCCAGTACTTC.

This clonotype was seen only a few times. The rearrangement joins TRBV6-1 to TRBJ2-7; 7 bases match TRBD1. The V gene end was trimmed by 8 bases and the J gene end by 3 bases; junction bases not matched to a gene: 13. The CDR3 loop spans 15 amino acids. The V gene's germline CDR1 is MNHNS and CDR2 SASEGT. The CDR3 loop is CASLSGTAQDYEQYF. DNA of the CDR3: TGTGCCAGCCTAAGTGGGACAGCCCAAGACTACGAGCAGTACTTC.

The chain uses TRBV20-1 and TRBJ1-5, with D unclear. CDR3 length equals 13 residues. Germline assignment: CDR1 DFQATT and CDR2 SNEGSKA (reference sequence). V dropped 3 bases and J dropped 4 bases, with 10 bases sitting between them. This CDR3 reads CSASLTGNQPQHF. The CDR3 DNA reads TGCAGTGCTAGTCTTACGGGGAATCAGCCCCAGCATTTT.

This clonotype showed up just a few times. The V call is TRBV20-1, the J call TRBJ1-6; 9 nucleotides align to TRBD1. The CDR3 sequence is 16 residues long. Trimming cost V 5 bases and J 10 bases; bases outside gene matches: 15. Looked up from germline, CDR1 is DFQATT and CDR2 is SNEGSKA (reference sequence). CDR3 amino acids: CSAQAPLQGAGSPLHF. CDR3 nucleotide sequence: TGCAGTGCTCAAGCCCCCCTACAGGGGGCGGGATCACCCCTCCACTTT.

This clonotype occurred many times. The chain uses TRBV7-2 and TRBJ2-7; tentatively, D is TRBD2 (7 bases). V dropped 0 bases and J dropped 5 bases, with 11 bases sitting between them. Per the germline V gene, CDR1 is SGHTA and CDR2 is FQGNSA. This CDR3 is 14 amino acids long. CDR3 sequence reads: CASSLAGGRNEQYF. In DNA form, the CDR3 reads TGTGCCAGCAGCTTAGCGGGGGGGCGGAACGAGCAGTACTTC.

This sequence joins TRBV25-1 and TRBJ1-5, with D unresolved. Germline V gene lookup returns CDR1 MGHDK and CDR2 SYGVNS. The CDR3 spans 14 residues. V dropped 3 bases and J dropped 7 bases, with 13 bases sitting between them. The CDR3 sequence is CASSETGSRQPQHF. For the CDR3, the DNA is TGTGCCAGCAGTGAGACTGGATCCCGGCAGCCCCAGCATTTT.

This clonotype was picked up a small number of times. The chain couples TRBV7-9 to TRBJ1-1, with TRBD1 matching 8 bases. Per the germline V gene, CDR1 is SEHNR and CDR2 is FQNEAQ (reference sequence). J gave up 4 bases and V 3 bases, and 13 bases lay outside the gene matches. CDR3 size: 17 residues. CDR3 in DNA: TGTGCCAGCAGCTTCGGACAGGGAAGGAGAGCGGGCACTGAAGCTTTCTTT. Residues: CASSFGQGRRAGTEAFF. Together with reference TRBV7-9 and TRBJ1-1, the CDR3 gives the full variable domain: DTGVSQNPRHKITKRGQNVTFRCDPISEHNRLYWYRQTLGQGPEFLTYFQNEAQLEKSRLLSDRFSAERPKGSFSTLEIQRTEQGDSAMYLCASSFGQGRRAGTEAFFGQGTRLTVV.

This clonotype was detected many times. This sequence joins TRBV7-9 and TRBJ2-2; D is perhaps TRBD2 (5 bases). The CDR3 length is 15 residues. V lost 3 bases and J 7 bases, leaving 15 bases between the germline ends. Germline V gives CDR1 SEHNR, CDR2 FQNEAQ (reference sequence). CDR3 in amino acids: CASSFLTGSVGELFF. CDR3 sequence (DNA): TGTGCCAGCAGCTTTTTGACGGGAAGCGTCGGGGAGCTGTTTTTT.

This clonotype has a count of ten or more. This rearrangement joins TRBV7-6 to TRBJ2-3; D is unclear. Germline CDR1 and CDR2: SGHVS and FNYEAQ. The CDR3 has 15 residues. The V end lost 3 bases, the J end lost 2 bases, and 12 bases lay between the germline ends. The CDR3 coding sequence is TGTGCCAGCAGCTTTGGCGCATACCCCACAGATACGCAGTATTTT. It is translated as CASSFGAYPTDTQYF.

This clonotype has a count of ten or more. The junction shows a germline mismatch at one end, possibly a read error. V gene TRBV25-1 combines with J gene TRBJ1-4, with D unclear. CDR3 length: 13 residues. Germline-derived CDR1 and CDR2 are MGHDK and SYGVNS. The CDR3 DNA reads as TGTGCCAGCAGTGAGGGAACTGATGAAAAACTGTTTTTT. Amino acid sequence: CASSEGTDEKLFF.

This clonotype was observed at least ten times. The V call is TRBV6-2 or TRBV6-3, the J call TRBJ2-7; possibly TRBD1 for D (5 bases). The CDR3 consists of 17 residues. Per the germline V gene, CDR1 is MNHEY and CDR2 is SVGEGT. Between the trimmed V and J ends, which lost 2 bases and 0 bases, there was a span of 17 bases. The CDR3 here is CASSYDPTVGPSYEQYF. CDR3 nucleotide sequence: TGTGCCAGCAGTTACGACCCGACAGTCGGACCCTCCTACGAGCAGTACTTC.

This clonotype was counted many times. CDR3 sequence: CSARVGNGGAADTQYF. The DNA for the CDR3 is TGCAGTGCTAGAGTGGGCAACGGGGGGGCGGCAGATACGCAGTATTTT. The chain combines TRBV20-1 with TRBJ2-3; 8 bases line up with TRBD2. Germline V gene lookup returns CDR1 DFQATT and CDR2 SNEGSKA (reference sequence). Trimming cost V 1 base and J 4 bases; bases outside gene matches: 10. The CDR3 consists of 16 residues.